One and the same sample provided the 5 T cell receptor beta chains below, sequenced in a study of Graves' ophthalmopathy and Graves' hyperthyroidism. Amplification targeted the TCR beta CDR3 regions, with RNA transcripts as the source material. The workflow started with a first-round RT-PCR run with HTBI primers and then moved on to a second-round multiplex PCR. TCRdb processed the multiplex PCR reads anew with MiXCR; each CDR3 protein has one entry. The sample holds some 150,000 distinct CDR3 sequences, about two fifths seen once. The specimen sequenced was peripheral blood. Receptor source: a man between 25 and 39 years old with Graves' ophthalmopathy.

The table lists this clonotype with many counts. The chain has TRBV19 and TRBJ1-6, with D perhaps matching TRBD1 (6 bases). The CDR3 runs to 15 residues. Germline CDR1 is LNHDA and CDR2 is SQIVND (reference sequence). The V end was cut by 6 bases, the J end by 7 bases, with 16 bases between. CDR3 coding DNA: TGTGCCAGTAGAGTCTCGGACAGTAACAATTCACCCCTCCACTTT. Encoded protein: CASRVSDSNNSPLHF.

This clonotype was counted between two and nine times. The chain combines TRBV6-2 or TRBV6-3 with TRBJ1-1; 7 bases map to TRBD1. The CDR3 consists of 11 residues. Germline lookup yields CDR1 MNHEY and CDR2 SVGEGT. With V trimmed by 6 bases and J by 8 bases, 3 bases remained unmatched. The CDR3 loop is CASRSTGEAFF. The DNA for the CDR3 is TGTGCCAGCAGGTCGACAGGGGAAGCTTTCTTT.

This clonotype was seen many times. The chain is built from TRBV27 and TRBJ1-6, with D unresolved. The germline V and J ends were trimmed by 5 bases and 8 bases, with 13 bases remaining between them. From germline, CDR1 is MNHEY and CDR2 SMNVEV (reference sequence). The CDR3 is 14 residues long. CDR3 coding DNA: TGTGCCAGCAGTGACGCGTTTAGGGATTCACCCCTCCACTTT. Its protein product is CASSDAFRDSPLHF.

The chain combines TRBV28 with TRBJ1-1, with a weak D call TRBD1 (5 bases). V dropped 7 bases and J dropped 4 bases, with 10 bases sitting between them. Looked up from germline, CDR1 is MDHEN and CDR2 is SYDVKM. The CDR3 loop spans 12 amino acids. CDR3 residues: CASTPGGTEAFF. In DNA, the CDR3 is TGTGCCAGCACCCCTGGGGGCACTGAAGCTTTCTTT.

The chain is built from TRBV28 and TRBJ1-5, with no clear D. This CDR3 spans 14 amino acids. CDR1 MDHEN and CDR2 SYDVKM come from the germline V gene. The V gene lost 5 bases and the J gene lost 4 bases, with 12 bases spanning the gap. For the CDR3, the DNA is TGTGCCAGCAGTATCCCAGCTGCAAATCAGCCCCAGCATTTT. It translates to CASSIPAANQPQHF.